Below, 4 T cell receptor beta chains from the same sample are listed, as sequenced in a study of human T cells and chemical hapten exposure. Noted time point: patch test 1, 2 weeks after DPC sensitization. Treatment here: therapeutic diphenylcyclopropenone sensitization with weekly scalp DPC. TCRdb recomputed calls from the RACE reads with MiXCR, one row per CDR3 protein. Of approximately 80,000 distinct CDR3 sequences in the sample, roughly 10% were seen once. The material sequenced was whole blood, taken in connection with sensitization to the hapten diphenylcyclopropenone (DPC). Every receptor here comes from a woman aged 45 to 65 with alopecia areata. Some clones in this sample may be carry-over from other donors' samples.

At least ten counts were recorded for this clonotype. The V call is TRBV10-1, the J call TRBJ1-1; TRBD1 might be the D (5 bases). V lost 0 bases, J lost 6 bases, and 11 bases lay in between. This CDR3 comprises 14 residues. In germline, CDR1 is WNHNN, CDR2 SYGVQD (reference sequence). The CDR3 sequence: CASSESGRRSEAFF. CDR3 nucleotides: TGCGCCAGCAGTGAGTCGGGACGGAGGTCTGAAGCTTTCTTT.

This clonotype was found many times. The chain carries TRBV20-1 and TRBJ2-3; 9 nucleotides line up with TRBD1. From germline, CDR1 is DFQATT and CDR2 SNEGSKA (reference sequence). This CDR3 region has 16 residues. J was trimmed by 0 bases and V by 3 bases; bases with no gene match: 7. The CDR3 reads CSARGGQGSSTDTQYF. CDR3 in DNA: TGCAGTGCTAGGGGGGGACAGGGCTCTAGCACAGATACGCAGTATTTT.

The gene calls are TRBV7-7 and TRBJ2-1; D gene ambiguous. Germline values: CDR1 SSHAT, CDR2 FNYEAQ (reference sequence). The CDR3 covers 13 residues. The V end lost 3 bases, the J end lost 5 bases, and 8 bases lay between the germline ends. The CDR3 protein is CASSFTVDNEQFF. In DNA, the CDR3 is TGTGCCAGCAGCTTCACGGTAGACAATGAGCAGTTCTTC. The full variable domain, with the rest looked up from reference TRBV7-7 and TRBJ2-1, is GAGVSQSPRYKVTKRGQDVTLRCDPISSHATLYWYQQALGQGPEFLTYFNYEAQPDKSGLPSDRFSAERPEGSISTLTIQRTEQRDSAMYRCASSFTVDNEQFFGPGTRLTVL.

V gene TRBV28 combines with J gene TRBJ1-5; maybe TRBD1 (6 bases). The CDR3 has 14 amino acids. The V and J ends lost 6 bases and 4 bases respectively, with 13 bases between them. Germline V CDR1 and CDR2: MDHEN, SYDVKM. CDR3 loop: CASSPLGANQPQHF. In DNA form, the CDR3 reads TGTGCCAGCAGCCCACTGGGGGCAAATCAGCCCCAGCATTTT.